This T cell receptor (beta chain) was sequenced in a study of control samples from healthy donors and cancer patients (dated by TCRdb to between 2020 and 2021). Libraries were made using the immunoSEQ multiplex PCR assay. TCRdb took over this immuneACCESS table, retaining in-frame rearrangements with V and J assigned. Such tables are incomplete; in checked studies, under half of the missing clones stem from an unresolved V gene, and the remainder is unexplained. The sample yields roughly 86,000 clones; about nine tenths were counted once. The ten top clones hold approximately 14% of the sample. Details on this clone: The antigen this receptor binds is unknown. No much larger clonotype is one base removed from it; base qualities were not supplied.

The clonotype was recovered from a man aged 25 to 45 in good health. Sequenced sample: blood.

The CDR3 region: CATSDLSRSSYNSPLHF. The nucleotides are TGTGCCACCAGTGATTTAAGCAGGAGCTCCTATAATTCACCCCTCCACTTT. The rearrangement joined TRBV24-1 to TRBJ1-6, with the D gene call left open. Between the V and J ends, shortened by 1 base and 0 bases respectively, the junction contains 9 bases. Sequences KGHDR (CDR1) and SFDVKD (CDR2) are obtained from the germline V gene. The CDR3 runs 17 amino acids, cysteine and phenylalanine included. The read is trimmed to its CDR3 DNA, 51 bases read in frame from base 1.